This is a list of T cell receptor beta chains from one sample in a study of T cell changes during pregnancy in multiple sclerosis. Produced via immunoSEQ multiplex PCR; TCRdb's table is partial and in-frame only. The table records about 44,000 clones, about 95% of them present only once. Here the sequenced sample was peripheral blood, taken in the second trimester of pregnancy. The receptors here all came from a female donor with multiple sclerosis, enrolled in a pregnancy study. Each CDR3 is given with its conserved first and last residue. The D gene is left open where the match is weak.

DNA,CDR3,J,length,V,D
TGCGCCAGCAGCTTGGATAGCCGGCAAGAGACCCAGTACTTC,CASSLDSRQETQYF,TRBJ2-5,14,TRBV5-1,-
TGTGCCAGAAGCCGGGAACAGGGGGCGAGGTACGAGCAGTACTTC,CARSREQGARYEQYF,TRBJ2-7,15,TRBV5-3,TRBD1
TGTGCCAGCAGCGTAGCGGGGTCAAGCTATGGCTACACCTTC,CASSVAGSSYGYTF,TRBJ1-2,14,TRBV9,-
TGTGCCAGTAGTACTACAGGGGCGAGAACAGATACGCAGTATTTT,CASSTTGARTDTQYF,TRBJ2-3,15,TRBV19,TRBD1
TGTGCCAGCAGTTACCAGGGACAGACCTACGAGCAGTACTTC,CASSYQGQTYEQYF,TRBJ2-7,14,TRBV6-5,TRBD1
TGCGCCAGCAGCCAAGGCCTAGCGGGACACTACGAGCAGTACTTC,CASSQGLAGHYEQYF,TRBJ2-7,15,TRBV4-1,TRBD2
TGTGCCAGCAGTTTACTCCGGACAGGTCTTTCCGGGGAGACCCAGTACTTC,CASSLLRTGLSGETQYF,TRBJ2-5,17,TRBV27,TRBD1
TGTGCCAGCAGCTTAGATTTACCGGGGTCTGGGGCCAACGTCCTGACTTTC,CASSLDLPGSGANVLTF,TRBJ2-6,17,TRBV7-9,-
TGCAGCGTCGGACAGGCGGACTACGAGCAGTACTTC,CSVGQADYEQYF,TRBJ2-7,12,TRBV29-1,TRBD1
TGCGCCAGCAGTCCTAACGCCTTCCAGGAGGACCTCTGGGATGGCTACACCTTC,CASSPNAFQEDLWDGYTF,TRBJ1-2,18,TRBV4-3,-
TGTGCCAGCAGCACCCCACGAGGTATGAACACTGAAGCTTTCTTT,CASSTPRGMNTEAFF,TRBJ1-1,15,TRBV28,-
TGTGCCAGCAGCTCCGGGGGGGGCACAGATACGCAGTATTTT,CASSSGGGTDTQYF,TRBJ2-3,14,TRBV7-3,TRBD2
TGTGCCAGCAGCTTAGCGGGGGGGCCACAAGAGACCCAGTACTTC,CASSLAGGPQETQYF,TRBJ2-5,15,TRBV11-3,TRBD2
TGTGCCAGCAGTTCCCCTCTAGCGGGAGATGGGTACAATGAGCAGTTCTTC,CASSSPLAGDGYNEQFF,TRBJ2-1,17,TRBV27,TRBD2
TGTGCCAGCAGCGAAGTGGAGGGACGTCCTGAAAAACTGTTTTTT,CASSEVEGRPEKLFF,TRBJ1-4,15,TRBV14,-
TGTGCCAGCAGTGTGTATATCAGCTACGAGCAGTACTTC,CASSVYISYEQYF,TRBJ2-7,13,TRBV2,-
TGTGCCAGTAGTATTACCGGGGGGGACAATGAGCAGTTCTTC,CASSITGGDNEQFF,TRBJ2-1,14,TRBV19,TRBD2
TGCAGCGTTTCCGGGACAGGGAATTCTGGGGCCAACGTCCTGACTTTC,CSVSGTGNSGANVLTF,TRBJ2-6,16,TRBV29-1,TRBD1
TGTGCCAGCAGCTCTAGCGGGGGGGCGGGTGAGCAGTTCTTC,CASSSSGGAGEQFF,TRBJ2-1,14,TRBV7-2,TRBD2
TGTGCCAGTAGTATCTCGGGGAATTCACCCCTCCACTTT,CASSISGNSPLHF,TRBJ1-6,13,TRBV19,-